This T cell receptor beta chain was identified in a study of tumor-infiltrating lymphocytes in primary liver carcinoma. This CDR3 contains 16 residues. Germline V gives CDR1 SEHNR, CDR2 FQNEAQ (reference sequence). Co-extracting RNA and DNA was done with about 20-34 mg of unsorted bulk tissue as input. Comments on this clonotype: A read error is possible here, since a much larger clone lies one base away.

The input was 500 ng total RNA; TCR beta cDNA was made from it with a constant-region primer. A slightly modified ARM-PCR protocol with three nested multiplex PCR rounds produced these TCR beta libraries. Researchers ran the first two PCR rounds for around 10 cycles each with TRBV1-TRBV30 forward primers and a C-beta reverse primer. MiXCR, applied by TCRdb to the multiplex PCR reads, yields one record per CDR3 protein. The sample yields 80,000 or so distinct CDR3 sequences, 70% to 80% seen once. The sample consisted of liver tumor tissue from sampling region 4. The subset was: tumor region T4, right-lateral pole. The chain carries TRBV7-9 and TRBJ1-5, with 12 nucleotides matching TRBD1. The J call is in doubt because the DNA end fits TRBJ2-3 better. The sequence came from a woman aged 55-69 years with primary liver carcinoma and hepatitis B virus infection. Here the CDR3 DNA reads TGTGCCAGCAGCGCTGGGGACAGGGGGCAAAGTCAGCCCCAGTATTTT. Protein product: CASSAGDRGQSQPQYF.